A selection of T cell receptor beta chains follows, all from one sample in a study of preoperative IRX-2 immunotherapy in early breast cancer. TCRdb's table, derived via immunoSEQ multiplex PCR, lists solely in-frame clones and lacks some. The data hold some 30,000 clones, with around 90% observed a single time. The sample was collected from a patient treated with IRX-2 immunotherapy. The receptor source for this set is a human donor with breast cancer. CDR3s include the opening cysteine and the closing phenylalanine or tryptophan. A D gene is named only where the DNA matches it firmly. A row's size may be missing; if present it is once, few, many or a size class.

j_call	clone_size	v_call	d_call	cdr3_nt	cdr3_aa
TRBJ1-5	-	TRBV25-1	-	TGTGCCAGCAGTGACGGCGGGGATAGTCAGCCCCAGCATTTT	CASSDGGDSQPQHF
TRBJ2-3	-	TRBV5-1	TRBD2	TGCGCCAGCAGCTTGGCGGTTCGGGGGGCAGATACGCAGTATTTT	CASSLAVRGADTQYF
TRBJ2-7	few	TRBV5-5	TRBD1	TGTGCCAGCAGCCTGGGACAGGGTTCGTACGAGCAGTACTTC	CASSLGQGSYEQYF
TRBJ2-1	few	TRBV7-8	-	TGTGCCAGCAGCGCCGCAGGGGTTTCCTACAATGAGCAGTTCTTC	CASSAAGVSYNEQFF
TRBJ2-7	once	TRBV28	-	TGTGCCAGCAGTTGGCCCCGGGACAACTACGAGCAGTACTTC	CASSWPRDNYEQYF
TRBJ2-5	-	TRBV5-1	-	TGCGCCAGCAGCTCCGACTGGGAGACCCAGTACTTC	CASSSDWETQYF
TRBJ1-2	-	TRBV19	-	TGTGCCAGTAGTATACCCCCCTCCTTTGGGGGGGTAAACTATGGCTACACCTTC	CASSIPPSFGGVNYGYTF
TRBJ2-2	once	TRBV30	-	TGTGCCTGGAGGGATATCAGGGGAGGAAACACCGGGGAGCTGTTTTTT	CAWRDIRGGNTGELFF
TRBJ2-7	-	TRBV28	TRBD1	TGTGCCAGCGGGGGGACAGGTAGCTCCTACGAGCAGTACTTC	CASGGTGSSYEQYF
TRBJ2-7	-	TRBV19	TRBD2	TGTGCCAGTAGTATTAGTCTAGCGGTCTCCTACGAGCAGTACTTC	CASSISLAVSYEQYF
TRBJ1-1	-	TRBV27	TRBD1	TGTGCCAGCAGTTGGGGACAGGGTACTGAAGCTTTCTTT	CASSWGQGTEAFF
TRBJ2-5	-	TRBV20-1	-	TGCAGTGCACACGGAGGGGAGACCCAGTACTTC	CSAHGGETQYF
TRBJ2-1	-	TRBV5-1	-	TGCGCCAGCAGTTTGAGACCTAACAATGAGCAGTTCTTC	CASSLRPNNEQFF
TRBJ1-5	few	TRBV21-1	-	TGTGCCAGCAGCCGCGAACAGGGCGAGGGCAATCAGCCCCAGCATTTT	CASSREQGEGNQPQHF
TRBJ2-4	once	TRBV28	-	TGTGCCAGCAGTTTATGGAACAGCAACTTAGCCAAAAACATTCAGTACTTC	CASSLWNSNLAKNIQYF
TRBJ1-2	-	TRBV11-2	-	TGTGCCATCTTCCGGGGTCCCAACTATGGCTACACCTTC	CAIFRGPNYGYTF
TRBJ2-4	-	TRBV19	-	TGTGCCAGTAGTTATACAGTAGGCATTCAGTACTTC	CASSYTVGIQYF
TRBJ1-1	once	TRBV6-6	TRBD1	TGTGCCAGCAGTCCCGGGACAGGGTCGAACACTGAAGCTTTCTTT	CASSPGTGSNTEAFF
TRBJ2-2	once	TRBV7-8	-	TGTGCCAGCAGCTTCAGGGGACGGGGAACCGGGGAGCTGTTTTTT	CASSFRGRGTGELFF
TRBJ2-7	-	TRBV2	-	TGTGCCAGCAGTACCGAATCCGAGCAGTACTTC	CASSTESEQYF
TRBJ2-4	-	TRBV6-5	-	TGTGCCAGCAGTTACAGTGGGGGGGCGGGAAACATTCAGTACTTC	CASSYSGGAGNIQYF
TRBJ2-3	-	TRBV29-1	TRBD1	TGCAGCGTTACCAGACAGGGACGGGGTCTCACAGATACGCAGTATTTT	CSVTRQGRGLTDTQYF
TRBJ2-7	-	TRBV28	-	TGTGCCAGCAGTTTATTAGGGGCCGAGCAGTACTTC	CASSLLGAEQYF
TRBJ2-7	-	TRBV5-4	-	TGTGCCAGCAGCTCCCTCAGCGCCGACGAGCAGTACTTC	CASSSLSADEQYF
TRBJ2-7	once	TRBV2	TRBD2	TGTGCCAGCAGTGGAAGGCTAGCGGGAAGGTACGAGCAGTACTTC	CASSGRLAGRYEQYF
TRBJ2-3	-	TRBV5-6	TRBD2	TGTGCCAGCAGCTCAACGGGACTAGCGGGTAATTTT	CASSSTGLAGNF
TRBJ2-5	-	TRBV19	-	TGTGCCAGTAGTAAGCAGGGGCGGGTTCGAGAGACCCAGTACTTC	CASSKQGRVRETQYF
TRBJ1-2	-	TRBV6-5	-	TGTGCCAGCAGTTACTCAATACAGCCGTTCTATGGCTACACCTTC	CASSYSIQPFYGYTF
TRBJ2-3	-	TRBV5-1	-	TGCGCCAGCAGCCCCTCGGGACCCGATACGCAGTATTTT	CASSPSGPDTQYF
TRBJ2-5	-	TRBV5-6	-	TGTGCCAGCAGCTTGCGCCCGGCCCAAGAGACCCAGTACTTC	CASSLRPAQETQYF